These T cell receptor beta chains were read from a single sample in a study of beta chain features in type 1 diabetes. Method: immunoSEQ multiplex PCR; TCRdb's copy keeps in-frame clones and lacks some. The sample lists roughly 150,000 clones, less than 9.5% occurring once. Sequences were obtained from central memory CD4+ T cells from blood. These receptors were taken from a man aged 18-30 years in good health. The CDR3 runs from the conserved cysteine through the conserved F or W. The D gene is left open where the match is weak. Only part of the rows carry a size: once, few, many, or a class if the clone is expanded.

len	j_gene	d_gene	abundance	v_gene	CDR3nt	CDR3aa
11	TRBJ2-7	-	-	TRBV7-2	TGTGCCAGCAGTTATAGCGACGAGCAGTACTTC	CASSYSDEQYF
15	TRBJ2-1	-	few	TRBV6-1	TGTGCCAGCAGTGCAGACAGGAGTTCCTACAATGAGCAGTTCTTC	CASSADRSSYNEQFF
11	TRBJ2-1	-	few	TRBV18	TGTGCCAGCTCACGTGAGAGAGAGCAGTTCTTC	CASSREREQFF
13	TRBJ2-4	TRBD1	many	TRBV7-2	TGTGCCAGCAGTTACGACAGGGGCAACATTCAGTACTTC	CASSYDRGNIQYF
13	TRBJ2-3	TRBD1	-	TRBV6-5	TGTGCCACCCGACAGGGGTGGACAGATACGCAGTATTTT	CATRQGWTDTQYF
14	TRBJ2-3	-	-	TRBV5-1	TGCGCCAGCGCCAAACTAGCTCTTCCAGATACGCAGTATTTT	CASAKLALPDTQYF
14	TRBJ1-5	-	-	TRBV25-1	TGTGCCAGCAGTGACTTCGGGGGACATCAGCCCCAGCATTTT	CASSDFGGHQPQHF
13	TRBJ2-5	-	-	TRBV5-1	TGCGCCAGCAGCTTGCTGACTGAAGAGACCCAGTACTTC	CASSLLTEETQYF
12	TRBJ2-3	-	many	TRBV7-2	TGTGCCAGCAGCTTACTGGAGGATACGCAGTATTTT	CASSLLEDTQYF
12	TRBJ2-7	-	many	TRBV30	TGTGCCTGGAACATCGGACAGCGTGGGCAGTACTTC	CAWNIGQRGQYF
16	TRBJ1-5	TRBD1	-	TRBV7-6	TGTGCCAGCAGCTTAAGACAGGGAATTGGGGCTCAGCCCCAGCATTTT	CASSLRQGIGAQPQHF
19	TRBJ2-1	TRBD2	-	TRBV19	TGTGCCAGCTCTAGCGGGGGACCCTCACGGCCAACCTCCTACAATGAGCAGTTCTTC	CASSSGGPSRPTSYNEQFF
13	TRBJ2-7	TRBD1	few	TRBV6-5	TGTGCCAGCAGAGGGACAGGAACCTACGAGCAGTACTTC	CASRGTGTYEQYF
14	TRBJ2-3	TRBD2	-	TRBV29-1	TGCAGCGTTACTCCTAGCGGGATAGGGGATACGCAGTATTTT	CSVTPSGIGDTQYF
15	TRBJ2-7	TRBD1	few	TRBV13	TGTGCCAGCAGCTTCTCGGACAGGTTAGCCTACGAGCAGTACTTC	CASSFSDRLAYEQYF
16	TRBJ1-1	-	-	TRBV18	TGTGCCAGCTCACCACCCGGAATGAGACTTAGTGATGAAGCTTTCTTT	CASSPPGMRLSDEAFF
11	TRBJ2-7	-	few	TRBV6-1	TGTGCCAGCTCAGGATTCTACGAGCAGTACTTC	CASSGFYEQYF
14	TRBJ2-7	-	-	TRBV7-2	TGTGCCAGCAGCTTAGCCAGGTTCTCCTACGAGCAGTACTTC	CASSLARFSYEQYF
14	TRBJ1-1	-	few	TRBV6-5	TGTGCCAGCAGTTACTCAGAGATGAACACTGAAGCTTTCTTT	CASSYSEMNTEAFF
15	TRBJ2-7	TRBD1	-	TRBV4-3	TGCGCCAGCAGCCAAGGGGCAGGGGGCCAACGGGAGCAGTACTTC	CASSQGAGGQREQYF
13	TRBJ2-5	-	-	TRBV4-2	TGTGCCAGCAGCCGGGGACAACAAGAGACCCAGTACTTC	CASSRGQQETQYF
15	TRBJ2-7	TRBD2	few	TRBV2	TGTGCCAGCAGTGGGACCTCGGGACTAGTGGGAGAGCAGTACTTC	CASSGTSGLVGEQYF
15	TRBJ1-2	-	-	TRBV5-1	TGCGCCAGCAGCCGGGGTGGCGTAAACGAATATGGCTACACCTTC	CASSRGGVNEYGYTF
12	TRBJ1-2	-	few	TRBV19	TGTGCCAGTCGGGAGTATAACTATGGCTACACCTTC	CASREYNYGYTF
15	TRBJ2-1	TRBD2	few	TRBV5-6	TGTGCCAGCATTAGGCTAGCGGGAGGGCAGGGTGAGCAGTTCTTC	CASIRLAGGQGEQFF
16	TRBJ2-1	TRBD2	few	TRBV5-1	TGCGCCAGCAGCATCGGGGCAGCGGGGAGCGACAATGAGCAGTTCTTC	CASSIGAAGSDNEQFF
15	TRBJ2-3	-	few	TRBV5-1	TGCGCCAGCAGCTTGGTAGGGGTTAGCACAGATACGCAGTATTTT	CASSLVGVSTDTQYF
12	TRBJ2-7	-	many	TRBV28	TGTGCCAGCAGTTTACAGCGGGCCGAGCAGTACTTC	CASSLQRAEQYF
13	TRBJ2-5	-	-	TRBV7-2	TGTGCCAGCAGCTTTGCAGGGGAAGAGACCCAGTACTTC	CASSFAGEETQYF
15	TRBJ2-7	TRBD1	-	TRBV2	TGTGCCAGCAATGAACGAGACAGGGGGCTCAACGAGCAGTACTTC	CASNERDRGLNEQYF
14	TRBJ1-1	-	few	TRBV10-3	TGTGCCATCACCAAACAGGGATTTGCCACTGAAGCTTTCTTT	CAITKQGFATEAFF
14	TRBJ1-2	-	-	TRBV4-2	TGTGCCAGCAGCCAAGAGGGGGGGGGCTATGGCTACACCTTC	CASSQEGGGYGYTF
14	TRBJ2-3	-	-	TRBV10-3	TGTGCCATCAGTGACTCAACTAGTTCCGATACGCAGTATTTT	CAISDSTSSDTQYF
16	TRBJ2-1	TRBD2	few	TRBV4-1	TGCGCCAGCAGCCAACTGAGACTAGCGAATAACAATGAGCAGTTCTTC	CASSQLRLANNNEQFF
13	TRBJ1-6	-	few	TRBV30	TGTGCCTGGAAGGGAGCCCGTAATTCACCCCTCCACTTT	CAWKGARNSPLHF
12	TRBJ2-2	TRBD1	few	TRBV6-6	TGTGCCAGCAGCACAGGGGACGGGGAGCTGTTTTTT	CASSTGDGELFF
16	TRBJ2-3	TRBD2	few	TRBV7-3	TGTGCCAGCAGCTTAGCGGGGGGTGGATGGACAGATACGCAGTATTTT	CASSLAGGGWTDTQYF
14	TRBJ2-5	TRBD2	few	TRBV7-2	TGTGCCAGCAGCCCTATAGCGGGGAAAGAGACCCAGTACTTC	CASSPIAGKETQYF
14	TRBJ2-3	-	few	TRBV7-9	TGTGCCAGCAGCTTATTCGGCCAGGCAGATACGCAGTATTTT	CASSLFGQADTQYF
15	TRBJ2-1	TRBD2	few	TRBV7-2	TGTGCCAGCAGCTCGGGACTAGGTGACTACAATGAGCAGTTCTTC	CASSSGLGDYNEQFF
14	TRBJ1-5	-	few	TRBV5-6	TGTGCCAGCAGTTTAGGACACGGCAATCAGCCCCAGCATTTT	CASSLGHGNQPQHF
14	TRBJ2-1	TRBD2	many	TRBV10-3	TGTGCCACCGCTCGGGAGGCCGCGGGGAATGAGCAGTTCTTC	CATAREAAGNEQFF
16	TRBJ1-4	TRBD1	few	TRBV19	TGTGCCAGTAGTCCAAACCGGGACAGGGACGGTGAAAAACTGTTTTTT	CASSPNRDRDGEKLFF
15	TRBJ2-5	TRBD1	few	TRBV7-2	TGTGCCAGCAGCTTAGTGACAGGGGAACAAGAGACCCAGTACTTC	CASSLVTGEQETQYF
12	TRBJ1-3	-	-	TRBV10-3	TGTGCCATCGGGCACTCTGGAAACACCATATATTTT	CAIGHSGNTIYF
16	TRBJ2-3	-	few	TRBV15	TGTGCCACCAGCCTTGGACAGTATGTCGGCACAGATACGCAGTATTTT	CATSLGQYVGTDTQYF
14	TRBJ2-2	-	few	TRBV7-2	TGTGCCAGCAGCCCGGGGAGATCCACCGGGGAGCTGTTTTTT	CASSPGRSTGELFF
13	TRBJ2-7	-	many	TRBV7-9	TGTGCCAGCAGCCCCCTCGGCTCCTACGAGCAGTACTTC	CASSPLGSYEQYF
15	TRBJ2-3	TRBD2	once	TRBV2	TGTGCCAGCAGCGGGAGGGCACCGCGGACGGATACGCAGTATTTT	CASSGRAPRTDTQYF
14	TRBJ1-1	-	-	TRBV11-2	TGTGCCAGCAGCTTTGGGCAGGGTAGGATGGGGGCTTTCTTT	CASSFGQGRMGAFF
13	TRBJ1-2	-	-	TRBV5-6	TGTGCCAGCAGCCCGAGGGTAGCCTATGGCTACACCTTC	CASSPRVAYGYTF
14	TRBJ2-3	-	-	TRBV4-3	TGCGCCAGCAGCCTCTCGACAGGCACAGATACGCAGTATTTT	CASSLSTGTDTQYF
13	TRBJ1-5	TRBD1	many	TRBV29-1	TGCAGCGTTGGGACAGGGGCTGGTCAGCCCCAGCATTTT	CSVGTGAGQPQHF
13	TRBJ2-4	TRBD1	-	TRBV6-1	TGTGCCAGCAATTGGGACAGGATCGACATTCAGTACTTC	CASNWDRIDIQYF
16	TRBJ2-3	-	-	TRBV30	TGTGCCTGGAGTGGCATTGCTAGCGTGAGGGGAGATACGCAGTATTTT	CAWSGIASVRGDTQYF
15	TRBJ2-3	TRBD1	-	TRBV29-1	TGCAGCGTTACTCACAGGGGGCAGAGTACGGATACGCAGTATTTT	CSVTHRGQSTDTQYF
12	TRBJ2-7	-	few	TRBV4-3	TGCGCCAGCAGCCAAGACGTGGGGCGCAAGTACTTC	CASSQDVGRKYF
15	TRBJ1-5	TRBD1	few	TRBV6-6	TGTGCCAGCAGGGGGGACAGGGGATTGGATCAGCCCCAGCATTTT	CASRGDRGLDQPQHF
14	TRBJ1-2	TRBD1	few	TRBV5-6	TGTGCCAGCTCAACAACGGGACAGGGATTCAGCTACACCTTC	CASSTTGQGFSYTF